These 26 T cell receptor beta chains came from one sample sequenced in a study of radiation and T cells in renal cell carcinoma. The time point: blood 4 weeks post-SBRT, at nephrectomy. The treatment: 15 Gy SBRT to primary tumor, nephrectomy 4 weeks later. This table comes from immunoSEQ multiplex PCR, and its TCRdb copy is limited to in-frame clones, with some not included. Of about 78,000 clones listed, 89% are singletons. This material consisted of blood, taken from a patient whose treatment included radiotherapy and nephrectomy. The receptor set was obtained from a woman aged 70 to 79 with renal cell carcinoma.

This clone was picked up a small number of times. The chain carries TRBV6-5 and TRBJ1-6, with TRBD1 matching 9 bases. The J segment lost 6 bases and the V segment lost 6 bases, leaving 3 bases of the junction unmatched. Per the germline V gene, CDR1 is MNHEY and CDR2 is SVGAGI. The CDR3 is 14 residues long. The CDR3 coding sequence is TGTGCCAGCAGACAGGGACAGGGTAATTCACCCCTCCACTTT. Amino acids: CASRQGQGNSPLHF.

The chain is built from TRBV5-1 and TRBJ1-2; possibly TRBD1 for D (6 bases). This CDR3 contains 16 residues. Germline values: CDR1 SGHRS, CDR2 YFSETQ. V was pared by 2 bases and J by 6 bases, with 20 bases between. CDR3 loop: CASSFSGTLGLDGYTF. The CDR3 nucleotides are TGCGCCAGCAGCTTCTCCGGGACACTTGGGCTGGATGGCTACACCTTC.

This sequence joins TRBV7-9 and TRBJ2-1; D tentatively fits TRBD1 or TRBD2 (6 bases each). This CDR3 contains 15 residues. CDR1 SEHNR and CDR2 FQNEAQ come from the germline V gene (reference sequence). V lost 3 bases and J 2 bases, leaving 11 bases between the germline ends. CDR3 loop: CASSFRGLAYNEQFF. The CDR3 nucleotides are TGTGCCAGCAGCTTTCGGGGGCTAGCCTACAATGAGCAGTTCTTC.

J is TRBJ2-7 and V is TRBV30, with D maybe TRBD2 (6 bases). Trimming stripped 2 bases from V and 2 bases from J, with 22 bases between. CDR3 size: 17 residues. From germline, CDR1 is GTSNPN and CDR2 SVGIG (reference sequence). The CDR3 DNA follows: TGTGCCTGGAGTACGGACTACTCTGGACGATCCGCCTACGAGCAGTACTTC. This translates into CAWSTDYSGRSAYEQYF.

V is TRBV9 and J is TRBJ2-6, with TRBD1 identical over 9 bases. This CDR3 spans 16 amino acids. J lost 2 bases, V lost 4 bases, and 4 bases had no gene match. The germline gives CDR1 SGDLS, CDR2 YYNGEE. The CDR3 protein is CASSRDRVAGANVLTF. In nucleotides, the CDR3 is TGTGCCAGCAGCCGGGACAGGGTCGCTGGGGCCAACGTCCTGACTTTC.

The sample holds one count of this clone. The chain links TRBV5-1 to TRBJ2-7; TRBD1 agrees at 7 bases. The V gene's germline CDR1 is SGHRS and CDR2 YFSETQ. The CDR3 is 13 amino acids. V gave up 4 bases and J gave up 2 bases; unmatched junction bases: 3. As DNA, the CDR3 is TGCGCCAGCAGCCGAGACAGGGCCTACGAGCAGTACTTC. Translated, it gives CASSRDRAYEQYF.

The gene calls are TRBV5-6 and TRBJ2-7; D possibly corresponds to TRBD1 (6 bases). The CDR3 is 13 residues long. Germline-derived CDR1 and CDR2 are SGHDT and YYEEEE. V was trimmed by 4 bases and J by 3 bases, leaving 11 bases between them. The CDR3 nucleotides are TGTGCCAGCAGCCGTACAGGGTTCTACGAGCAGTACTTC. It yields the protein CASSRTGFYEQYF.

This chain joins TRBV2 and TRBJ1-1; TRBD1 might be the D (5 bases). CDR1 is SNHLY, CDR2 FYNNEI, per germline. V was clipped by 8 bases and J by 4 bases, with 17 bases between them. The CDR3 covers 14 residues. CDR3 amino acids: CASSEREGVTEAFF. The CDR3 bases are TGTGCCAGCTCAGAGCGGGAAGGGGTCACTGAAGCTTTCTTT.

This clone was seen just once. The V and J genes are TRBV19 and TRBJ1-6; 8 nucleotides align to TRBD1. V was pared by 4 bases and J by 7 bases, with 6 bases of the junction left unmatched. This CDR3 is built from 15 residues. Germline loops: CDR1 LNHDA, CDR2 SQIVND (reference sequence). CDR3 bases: TGTGCCAGTAGTAACCGACAGGGGCCAAATTCACCCCTCCACTTT. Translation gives CASSNRQGPNSPLHF.

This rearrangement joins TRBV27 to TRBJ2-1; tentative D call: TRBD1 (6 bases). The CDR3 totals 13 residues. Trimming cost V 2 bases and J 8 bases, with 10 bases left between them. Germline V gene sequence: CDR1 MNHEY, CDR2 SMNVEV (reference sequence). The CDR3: CASSLLGADEQFF. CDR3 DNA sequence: TGTGCCAGCAGTTTACTGGGGGCGGATGAGCAGTTCTTC.

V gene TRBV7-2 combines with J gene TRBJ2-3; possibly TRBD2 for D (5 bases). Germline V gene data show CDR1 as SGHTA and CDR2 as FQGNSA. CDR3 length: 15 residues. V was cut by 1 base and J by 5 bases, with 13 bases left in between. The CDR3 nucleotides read TGTGCCAGCAGCTTAGTGGGCGGGTCTGGAGATACGCAGTATTTT. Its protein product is CASSLVGGSGDTQYF.

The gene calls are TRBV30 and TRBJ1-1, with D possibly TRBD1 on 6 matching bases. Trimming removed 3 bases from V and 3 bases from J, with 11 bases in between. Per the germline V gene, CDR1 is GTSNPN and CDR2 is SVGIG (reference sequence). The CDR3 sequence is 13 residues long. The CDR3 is CAWRGGGDTEAFF. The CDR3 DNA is TGTGCCTGGAGAGGGGGAGGGGACACTGAAGCTTTCTTT. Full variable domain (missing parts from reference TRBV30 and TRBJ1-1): SQTIHQWPATLVQPVGSPLSLECTVEGTSNPNLYWYRQAAGRGLQLLFYSVGIGQISSEVPQNLSASRPQDRQFILSSKKLLLSDSGFYLCAWRGGGDTEAFFGQGTRLTVV.

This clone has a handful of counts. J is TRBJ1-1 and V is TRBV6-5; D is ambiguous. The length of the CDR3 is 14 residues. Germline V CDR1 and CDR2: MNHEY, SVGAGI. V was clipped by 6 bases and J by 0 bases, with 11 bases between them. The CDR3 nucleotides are TGTGCCAGCAGGCCCGAGTTATTGAACACTGAAGCTTTCTTT. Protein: CASRPELLNTEAFF.

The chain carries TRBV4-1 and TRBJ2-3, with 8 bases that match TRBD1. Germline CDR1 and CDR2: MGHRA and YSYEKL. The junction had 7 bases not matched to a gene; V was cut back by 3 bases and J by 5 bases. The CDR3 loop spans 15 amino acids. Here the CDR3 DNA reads TGCGCCAGCAGCCATGCCAGGGGGCGCATAGATACGCAGTATTTT. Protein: CASSHARGRIDTQYF.

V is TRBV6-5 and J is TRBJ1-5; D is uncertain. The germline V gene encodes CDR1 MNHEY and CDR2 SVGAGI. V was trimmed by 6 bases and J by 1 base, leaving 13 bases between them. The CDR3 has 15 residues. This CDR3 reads CASRPRAESNQPQHF. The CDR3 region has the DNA TGTGCCAGCAGACCCCGAGCAGAGAGCAATCAGCCCCAGCATTTT.

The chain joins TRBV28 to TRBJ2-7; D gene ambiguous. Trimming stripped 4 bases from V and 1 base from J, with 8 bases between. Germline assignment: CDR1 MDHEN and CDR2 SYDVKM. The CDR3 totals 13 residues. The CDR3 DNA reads TGTGCCAGCAGTTCTCCCCTTTCCTACGAGCAGTACTTC. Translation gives CASSSPLSYEQYF.

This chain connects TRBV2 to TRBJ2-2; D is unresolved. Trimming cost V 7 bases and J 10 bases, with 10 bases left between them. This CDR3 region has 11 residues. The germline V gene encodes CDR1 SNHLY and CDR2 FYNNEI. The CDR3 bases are TGTGCCAGCACCCCACGGGTGGAGCTGTTTTTT. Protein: CASTPRVELFF.

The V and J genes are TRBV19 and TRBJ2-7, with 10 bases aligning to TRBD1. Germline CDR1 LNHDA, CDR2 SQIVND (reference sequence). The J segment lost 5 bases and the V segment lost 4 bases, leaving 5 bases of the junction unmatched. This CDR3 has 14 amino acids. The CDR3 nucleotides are TGTGCCAGTAGTACAGGACAGGGGGTAAACGAGCAGTACTTC. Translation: CASSTGQGVNEQYF.

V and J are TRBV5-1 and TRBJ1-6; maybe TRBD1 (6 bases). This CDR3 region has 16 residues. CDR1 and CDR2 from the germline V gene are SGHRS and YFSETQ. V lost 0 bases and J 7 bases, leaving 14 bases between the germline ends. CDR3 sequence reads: CASSLAGGGSNSPLHF. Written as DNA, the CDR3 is TGCGCCAGCAGCTTGGCCGGAGGGGGAAGCAATTCACCCCTCCACTTT.

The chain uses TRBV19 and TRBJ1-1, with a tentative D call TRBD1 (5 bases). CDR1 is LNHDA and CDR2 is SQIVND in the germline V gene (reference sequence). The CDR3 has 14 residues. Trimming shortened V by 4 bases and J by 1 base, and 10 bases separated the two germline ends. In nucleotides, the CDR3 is TGTGCCAGTAGTAAGGGAGGGGCGAACACTGAAGCTTTCTTT. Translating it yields CASSKGGANTEAFF.

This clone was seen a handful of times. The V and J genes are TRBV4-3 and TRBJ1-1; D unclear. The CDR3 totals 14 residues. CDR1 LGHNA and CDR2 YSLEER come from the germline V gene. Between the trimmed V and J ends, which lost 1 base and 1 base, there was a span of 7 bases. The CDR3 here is CASSQGWKNTEAFF. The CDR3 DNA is TGCGCCAGCAGCCAAGGGTGGAAGAACACTGAAGCTTTCTTT.

DNA for the CDR3: TGTGCCAGCAGCTTGGCCAAGGGGACTGAAGCTTTCTTT. Translating it yields CASSLAKGTEAFF. This sequence joins TRBV5-6 and TRBJ1-1, with D maybe TRBD1 (5 bases). V dropped 0 bases and J dropped 5 bases, with 8 bases sitting between them. Per germline, CDR1 SGHDT and CDR2 YYEEEE. The CDR3 totals 13 residues.

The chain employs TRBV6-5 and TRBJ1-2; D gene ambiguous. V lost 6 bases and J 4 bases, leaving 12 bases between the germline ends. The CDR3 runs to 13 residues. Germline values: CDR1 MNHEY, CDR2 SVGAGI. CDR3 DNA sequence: TGTGCCAGCAGAGGGATCCCTAGCTATGGCTACACCTTC. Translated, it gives CASRGIPSYGYTF.

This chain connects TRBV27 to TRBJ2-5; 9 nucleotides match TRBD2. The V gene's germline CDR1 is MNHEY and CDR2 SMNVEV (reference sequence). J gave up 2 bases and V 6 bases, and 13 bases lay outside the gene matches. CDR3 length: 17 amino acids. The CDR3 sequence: CASSTTSGPLSQETQYF. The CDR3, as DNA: TGTGCCAGCAGCACGACTAGCGGTCCTTTATCGCAAGAGACCCAGTACTTC.

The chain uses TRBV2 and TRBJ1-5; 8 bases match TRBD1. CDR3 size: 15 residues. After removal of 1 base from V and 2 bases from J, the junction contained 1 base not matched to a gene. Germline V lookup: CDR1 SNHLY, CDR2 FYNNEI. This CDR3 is CASSEGQGRNQPQHF. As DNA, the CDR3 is TGTGCCAGCAGTGAAGGACAGGGGCGCAATCAGCCCCAGCATTTT.

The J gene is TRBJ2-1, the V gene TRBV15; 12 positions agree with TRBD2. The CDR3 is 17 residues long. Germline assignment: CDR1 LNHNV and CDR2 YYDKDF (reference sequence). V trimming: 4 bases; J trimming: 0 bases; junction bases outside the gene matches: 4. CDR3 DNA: TGTGCCACCAGCATGGGACTAGCGGGCCCCTCCTACAATGAGCAGTTCTTC. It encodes CATSMGLAGPSYNEQFF.